This T cell receptor beta chain was captured by sequencing in a study of cytotoxic CD8 clonotypes in ibrutinib-treated CLL (dated by TCRdb to the early 2020s). In the study overall: In this cohort, some 16 patients were treatment-naive and roughly ten were relapsed/refractory, while some 17 had unmutated IGHV. Responses were partial in around 25 patients and complete in 2; after median approximately 5.5 years follow-up, about 14 stayed in remission and roughly twelve progressed. Samples at response were collected after a median of about 12 months of treatment, with a range of roughly 6 to 36 months. On average, each sample yielded 255,043 productive templates and under 95,000 productive rearrangements. Longitudinal samples were available for about 30% of the roughly 86 trial participants. Cryopreserved peripheral blood mononuclear cells were collected at three points: before therapy, at response, and at either sustained remission or disease progression. Every sample from remission and from progressive disease was obtained while the patients were still on ibrutinib. Study-wide conclusions, independent of this receptor: Sustained-remission and progressing patients did not have matched sampling times, and lymph node repertoires were not examined. Public clonotypes were found to be uncommon and were observed to contract or remain stable during treatment; the increase in clonality was shown to reflect expansion of private clonotypes at ibrutinib response. Baseline clonality exceeded that of age-matched healthy donors and correlated strongly with circulating CD8+ T-cell counts. At ibrutinib response clonality went up, during sustained remission it held steady, and at progression it dropped back toward baseline.

On a MiSeq, deep resolution sequencing aimed for a depth between 1 in 1 million and 1 in 200,000 T cells, with each clonotype covered 10x on average. The immunoSEQ hsTCRB Kit was used to generate TCR beta libraries. In the authors' own workflow: ImmunoSEQ Data Assistant and ImmunoSEQ Analyzer were used for data analysis, and V, D and J genes were assigned according to IMGT definitions. Clonality, with values ranging from 0 to 1, was calculated as one minus the normalized Shannon entropy of productive rearrangement frequencies. Only overrepresented clonotypes making up at least 0.05% of the repertoire of each patient were included in the public clonotype analysis. Approximately 12 repertoires from age-matched healthy donors, obtained from immuneACCESS, served as clonality controls. The clones in this table, taken by TCRdb from immuneACCESS, are in-frame only. Not every clone is retained; where verified, under half of the shortfall comes from an unresolved V gene, and the cause of the rest is unknown. V and J calls and clone size come straight from that table; D and trimming were deduced from the DNA. In all, the sample holds roughly 180,000 clones, and approximately 80% of those were seen once. The ten largest clones capture 3.5% to 5.5% of the sample.

The time point label for this specimen denotes: roughly 2 years on ibrutinib. For TCR beta library preparation, approximately 1.9 micrograms of genomic DNA was extracted from cryopreserved PBMCs. Longitudinal blood samples from CLL patients on ibrutinib monotherapy were analyzed using high-throughput TCR beta sequencing. The patients took part in an open-label, single-center phase 2 trial of ibrutinib monotherapy. Details on this clone: The specificity of this receptor is unknown. Base qualities are not at hand, and no much larger clone is one base apart.

Measured from the cysteine to the phenylalanine, the CDR3 is 16 residues long. Only the CDR3 portion is preserved as DNA: 48 bases, with reading frame beginning at the first base. V sheds 0 bases and J sheds 2 bases, leaving 13 bases between their ends. CDR1 SGDLS and CDR2 YYNGEE were looked up in the germline V gene. The sequenced sample was PBMCs, obtained after 24 months of ibrutinib treatment. The TCR was taken from a human donor with chronic lymphocytic leukemia. Recombination connected TRBV9 to TRBJ2-3, with the D gene too uncertain to name. Here the CDR3 is given as CASSVDSVFFTDTQYF. The DNA sequence is TGTGCCAGCAGCGTAGACAGCGTCTTTTTCACAGATACGCAGTATTTT.